A selection of T cell receptor beta chains follows, all from one sample in a study of human T cells and chemical hapten exposure. TCRdb called the RACE reads again in MiXCR, with one record for every CDR3 protein. The repertoire holds about 68,000 distinct CDR3 sequences, 10% to 11% seen once, with 4% to 6% in the top ten. The sample was whole blood, taken in connection with sensitization to the hapten diphenylcyclopropenone (DPC). The receptors were sampled from a woman aged 45 to 65 with alopecia areata. Some clones in this sample may be carry-over from other donors' samples. CDR3s include the opening cysteine and the closing phenylalanine or tryptophan. The order of the fields is V gene, D gene, J gene, clone size, CDR3 DNA, CDR3 protein. The D gene is left open where the match is weak. Expanded clones get a size class; other rows say once, few or many, or leave the size out.

v_call: TRBV19; d_call: TRBD2; j_call: TRBJ2-1; clone_size: many; cdr3_nt: TGTGCCAGTAGTAATGCCCCTAGCGGGCCCTCCTACAATGAGCAGTTCTTC; cdr3_aa: CASSNAPSGPSYNEQFF
v_call: TRBV28; d_call: -; j_call: TRBJ2-2; clone_size: many; cdr3_nt: TGTGCCAGTGGCGGACAGCTCAACACCGGGGAGCTGTTTTTT; cdr3_aa: CASGGQLNTGELFF
v_call: TRBV6-5; d_call: -; j_call: TRBJ2-1; clone_size: many; cdr3_nt: TGTGCCAGCAGTTACCGGGGGAGCTCCTACAATGAGCAGTTCTTC; cdr3_aa: CASSYRGSSYNEQFF
v_call: TRBV7-6; d_call: TRBD1; j_call: TRBJ1-4; clone_size: -; cdr3_nt: TGTGCCAGCAGCTTTTCCGGGACAGCAAATGAAAAACTGTTTTTT; cdr3_aa: CASSFSGTANEKLFF
v_call: TRBV6-2/TRBV6-3; d_call: -; j_call: TRBJ1-2; clone_size: -; cdr3_nt: TGTGTCAGCAGCCCGAATCCGTACATCGTGGTGAACGATGGCTACACCTTC; cdr3_aa: CVSSPNPYIVVNDGYTF
v_call: TRBV21-1; d_call: -; j_call: TRBJ1-6; clone_size: -; cdr3_nt: TGTGCCAGCAAAACGGCGGGACAGAGAAATTCACCCCTCCACTTT; cdr3_aa: CASKTAGQRNSPLHF
v_call: TRBV4-2; d_call: TRBD2; j_call: TRBJ2-1; clone_size: few; cdr3_nt: TGTGCCAGCAGCCAAGGCACTAGCGGGAGGGCCATTCCCCAGTTCTTC; cdr3_aa: CASSQGTSGRAIPQFF
v_call: TRBV27; d_call: -; j_call: TRBJ2-1; clone_size: many; cdr3_nt: TGTGCCAGCACAGGCGGGAATCTGTATGAGCAGTTCTTC; cdr3_aa: CASTGGNLYEQFF
v_call: TRBV18; d_call: -; j_call: TRBJ1-6; clone_size: many; cdr3_nt: TGTGCCAGCTCACCGGAGACCCCGAGCTCCTATAATTCACCCCTCCACTTT; cdr3_aa: CASSPETPSSYNSPLHF
v_call: TRBV20-1; d_call: -; j_call: TRBJ2-2; clone_size: -; cdr3_nt: TGCAGTGCTAGAAAACCCCGGGGCGCCGGGGAGCTGTTTTTT; cdr3_aa: CSARKPRGAGELFF
v_call: TRBV20-1; d_call: TRBD1; j_call: TRBJ2-1; clone_size: many; cdr3_nt: TGCAGTGCTAGAGACCCGGACAGGGGGTCCTACAATGAGCAGTTCTTC; cdr3_aa: CSARDPDRGSYNEQFF
v_call: TRBV6-2/TRBV6-3; d_call: TRBD1; j_call: TRBJ2-2; clone_size: few; cdr3_nt: TGTGCCAGCAGTGCTGCCGGGACAGGGAACACCGGGGAGCTGTTTTTT; cdr3_aa: CASSAAGTGNTGELFF
v_call: TRBV11-1; d_call: -; j_call: TRBJ1-1; clone_size: many; cdr3_nt: TGTGCCAGCAGCTTAGTTTACAGGCGGGACACTGAAGCTTTCTTT; cdr3_aa: CASSLVYRRDTEAFF
v_call: TRBV30; d_call: -; j_call: TRBJ1-3; clone_size: -; cdr3_nt: TGTGCCCTGGGCAGCAGCTCTGGAAACACCATATATTTT; cdr3_aa: CALGSSSGNTIYF
v_call: TRBV27; d_call: TRBD1; j_call: TRBJ1-6; clone_size: many; cdr3_nt: TGTGCCAGCAGTTTGGGACAGGGAGGCGGTACACCCCTCCACTTT; cdr3_aa: CASSLGQGGGTPLHF
v_call: TRBV5-5; d_call: -; j_call: TRBJ1-1; clone_size: few; cdr3_nt: TGTGCCAGCAGCTTGGTGATCCCAAGCACTGAAGCTTTCTTT; cdr3_aa: CASSLVIPSTEAFF
v_call: TRBV28; d_call: TRBD2; j_call: TRBJ2-3; clone_size: few; cdr3_nt: TGTGCCAGCAGTATAGCGGGAGCGACCACAGATACGCAGTATTTT; cdr3_aa: CASSIAGATTDTQYF
v_call: TRBV29-1; d_call: TRBD1; j_call: TRBJ1-2; clone_size: few; cdr3_nt: TGCAGCGTGGACATCAGGGGGCGCGTCTATGGCTACACCTTC; cdr3_aa: CSVDIRGRVYGYTF
v_call: TRBV12-3/TRBV12-4; d_call: TRBD1; j_call: TRBJ1-2; clone_size: many; cdr3_nt: TGTGCCAGCAGTAATCAGGGGGAAGAGGATGGCTACACCTTC; cdr3_aa: CASSNQGEEDGYTF
v_call: TRBV29-1; d_call: -; j_call: TRBJ2-2; clone_size: -; cdr3_nt: TGCAGCGTTGAAGAAAGAGGGACCGGGGAGCTGTTTTTT; cdr3_aa: CSVEERGTGELFF
v_call: TRBV7-6; d_call: -; j_call: TRBJ2-2; clone_size: many; cdr3_nt: TGTGCCAGCAGCTTAGCGCGGTGGGAATCGAACACCGGGGAGCTGTTTTTT; cdr3_aa: CASSLARWESNTGELFF
v_call: TRBV4-1; d_call: -; j_call: TRBJ2-3; clone_size: many; cdr3_nt: TGCGCCAGCATTAAGGGTGTAGATACGCAGTATTTT; cdr3_aa: CASIKGVDTQYF
v_call: TRBV20-1; d_call: TRBD1; j_call: TRBJ1-2; clone_size: many; cdr3_nt: TGCAGTGCTGTCAACCCGGGACAGGGAAATGGCTACACCTTC; cdr3_aa: CSAVNPGQGNGYTF
v_call: TRBV20-1; d_call: TRBD1; j_call: TRBJ1-5; clone_size: few; cdr3_nt: TGCAGTGCTCGCGCGGGACAGCGGGGTCAGCCCCAGCATTTT; cdr3_aa: CSARAGQRGQPQHF
v_call: TRBV7-9; d_call: -; j_call: TRBJ2-7; clone_size: many; cdr3_nt: TGTGCCAGCAGCAGCTGGATAGAAGGGAGAGCCTACGAGCAGTACTTC; cdr3_aa: CASSSWIEGRAYEQYF
v_call: TRBV7-6; d_call: -; j_call: TRBJ2-5; clone_size: few; cdr3_nt: TGTGCCAGCAGTACAAGGCAGGGTTCCCAAGAGACCCAGTACTTC; cdr3_aa: CASSTRQGSQETQYF
v_call: TRBV7-3; d_call: TRBD1; j_call: TRBJ2-7; clone_size: many; cdr3_nt: TGTGCCAGCTCCCCAGCAGGGGGCTACGAGCAGTACTTC; cdr3_aa: CASSPAGGYEQYF
v_call: TRBV5-1; d_call: TRBD2; j_call: TRBJ2-1; clone_size: -; cdr3_nt: TGCGCCAGCAGCCTCTCCTTAGCGGGAGGGCCAGGAAATGAGCAGTTCTTC; cdr3_aa: CASSLSLAGGPGNEQFF
v_call: TRBV11-2; d_call: -; j_call: TRBJ2-2; clone_size: many; cdr3_nt: TGTGCCAGCAGCTTAGCATCGGGTTTCATGGGGCCGAACACCGGGGAGCTGTTTTTT; cdr3_aa: CASSLASGFMGPNTGELFF
v_call: TRBV5-1; d_call: -; j_call: TRBJ1-1; clone_size: -; cdr3_nt: TGCGCCAGCAGCCAAAGCCCCGCGAACACTGAAGCTTTCTTT; cdr3_aa: CASSQSPANTEAFF
v_call: TRBV6-6; d_call: -; j_call: TRBJ2-7; clone_size: -; cdr3_nt: TGTGCCAGCAGTTACAGAGGGGTCTACGAGCAGTACTTC; cdr3_aa: CASSYRGVYEQYF